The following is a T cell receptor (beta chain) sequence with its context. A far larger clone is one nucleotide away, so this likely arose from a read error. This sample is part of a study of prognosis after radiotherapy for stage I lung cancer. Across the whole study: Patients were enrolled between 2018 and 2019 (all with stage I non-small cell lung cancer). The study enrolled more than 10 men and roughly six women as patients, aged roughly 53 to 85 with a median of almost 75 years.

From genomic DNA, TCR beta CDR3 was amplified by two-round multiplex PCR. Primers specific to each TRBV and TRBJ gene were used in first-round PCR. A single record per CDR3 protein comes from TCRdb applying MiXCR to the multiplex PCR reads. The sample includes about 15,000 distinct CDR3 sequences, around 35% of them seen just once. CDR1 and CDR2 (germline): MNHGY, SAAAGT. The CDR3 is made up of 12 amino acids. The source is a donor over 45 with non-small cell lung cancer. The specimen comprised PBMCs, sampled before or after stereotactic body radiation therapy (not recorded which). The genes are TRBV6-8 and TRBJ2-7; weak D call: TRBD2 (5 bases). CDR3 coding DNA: TGTGTCAGCAGCGACCGGAGGTACGAGCAGTACTTC. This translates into CVSSDRRYEQYF.